What follows are 28 T cell receptor beta chains derived from one specimen sequenced in a study of T cell responses to AZD1222 COVID-19 vaccine. Measured with immunoSEQ multiplex PCR; TCRdb has only the in-frame clones, and not every one. The sample lists 110,000 to 150,000 clones, approximately 90% occurring once. The source material was peripheral blood, sampled on day 0 of AZD1222 vaccination. The receptors come from an adult in good health.

This chain connects TRBV5-1 to TRBJ1-1, with 8 bases identical to TRBD1. V lost 7 bases, J lost 0 bases, and 11 bases stayed unmatched. CDR1 is SGHRS and CDR2 is YFSETQ in the germline V gene. The CDR3 totals 16 residues. Written as DNA, the CDR3 is TGCGCCAGCTCTGGACAGGGACAATTCATGAACACTGAAGCTTTCTTT. This codes for CASSGQGQFMNTEAFF.

The V and J genes are TRBV7-2 and TRBJ1-6; D not certain. The CDR3 loop spans 14 amino acids. V shed 0 bases and J shed 7 bases, with 7 bases lying between them. Germline V gene lookup returns CDR1 SGHTA and CDR2 FQGNSA. CDR3 DNA: TGTGCCAGCAGCTTAGCGGGGAGAAATTCACCCCTCCACTTT. Translation: CASSLAGRNSPLHF.

This chain connects TRBV18 to TRBJ2-7; 7 bases fit TRBD1. The length of the CDR3 is 13 residues. V was pared by 3 bases and J by 3 bases, with 2 bases of the junction left unmatched. The germline CDR1 and CDR2 sequences are KGHSH and LQKENI. This CDR3 reads CASSPWDSYEQYF. The CDR3 DNA is TGTGCCAGCTCACCTTGGGACAGCTACGAGCAGTACTTC.

The gene calls are TRBV14 and TRBJ1-1; D is perhaps TRBD1 (5 bases). V lost 4 bases and J 5 bases, leaving 14 bases between the germline ends. Germline V lookup: CDR1 SGHDN, CDR2 FVKESK. CDR3 length equals 14 residues. CDR3 in amino acids: CASSRSGVRTEAFF. In DNA form, the CDR3 reads TGTGCCAGCAGCCGTTCGGGGGTAAGGACTGAAGCTTTCTTT.

The chain has TRBV19 and TRBJ1-1; TRBD1 aligns across 8 bases. The CDR3 has 13 residues. Germline trimming cut 10 bases from V and 0 bases from J; bases unmatched to any gene: 4. The V gene's germline CDR1 is LNHDA and CDR2 SQIVND (reference sequence). Here the CDR3 DNA reads TGTGCCACCTCGGACAGGGTGAACACTGAAGCTTTCTTT. Encoded protein: CATSDRVNTEAFF.

This rearrangement joins TRBV3-1 (or the pseudogene TRBV3-2) to TRBJ1-1; no definite D call. This CDR3 spans 17 amino acids. Per germline, CDR1 LGHDT and CDR2 YNNKEL (reference sequence). V lost 3 bases, J lost 1 base, and 18 bases lay in between. CDR3 sequence: CASSHLVPSGANTEAFF. The CDR3 DNA is TGTGCCAGCAGCCACCTCGTCCCTAGCGGTGCGAACACTGAAGCTTTCTTT.

The chain is built from TRBV21-1 and TRBJ1-1; TRBD1 is taken as the D call from the table, unchecked against the DNA. TRBV21-1 is a documented pseudogene. The CDR3 has 14 residues. The CDR3 DNA reads TGTGCCAGCAGCAAAGAAACAGTGAACACTGAAGCTTTCTTT. Amino acids: CASSKETVNTEAFF.

This clone was counted a few times. The rearrangement joins TRBV11-2 to TRBJ1-1; 7 nucleotides agree with TRBD1. This CDR3 spans 17 amino acids. The V and J ends lost 0 bases and 3 bases, in that order; junction bases with no gene match: 10. Germline-derived CDR1 and CDR2 are SGHAT and FQNNGV. CDR3 sequence (DNA): TGTGCCAGCAGCTTAGATCGAAGGGGGCGCGGGTACACTGAAGCTTTCTTT. As protein: CASSLDRRGRGYTEAFF.

CDR3 protein: CASSRQSVEQYF. The CDR3 DNA follows: TGTGCCAGCTCGCGCCAATCAGTCGAGCAGTACTTC. The rearrangement joins TRBV18 to TRBJ2-7; no firm D call. The CDR3 contains 12 residues. Germline V CDR1 and CDR2: KGHSH, LQKENI. V was clipped by 6 bases and J by 6 bases, with 12 bases between them.

The rearrangement uses TRBV20-1 and TRBJ2-7; no firm D call. Germline V gene lookup returns CDR1 DFQATT and CDR2 SNEGSKA (reference sequence). The length of the CDR3 is 10 residues. The V end lost 1 base, the J end lost 2 bases, and 0 bases lay between the germline ends. The CDR3 here is CSARAYEQYF. CDR3 nucleotides: TGCAGTGCTAGAGCCTACGAGCAGTACTTC.

The chain combines TRBV14 with TRBJ2-3; possibly TRBD1 for D (6 bases). The germline V gene has CDR1 SGHDN and CDR2 FVKESK. The CDR3 sequence is 15 residues long. Trimming removed 0 bases from V and 5 bases from J, with 12 bases in between. CDR3 sequence (DNA): TGTGCCAGCAGCCAAGACTGGGGGCGCGTAGATACGCAGTATTTT. Translating it yields CASSQDWGRVDTQYF.

The CDR3 DNA reads as TGTGCCAGCAGACCAGGGGGCGAGCAGTACTTC. Translation gives CASRPGGEQYF. The V call is TRBV2, the J call TRBJ2-7, with 7 bases aligning to TRBD1. J gave up 6 bases and V 6 bases, and 2 bases lay outside the gene matches. Germline assignment: CDR1 SNHLY and CDR2 FYNNEI. CDR3 length: 11 amino acids.

This chain links TRBV2 with TRBJ1-1; D gene unclear. Germline CDR1 reads SNHLY; CDR2 reads FYNNEI. The CDR3 is made up of 15 amino acids. The V and J ends lost 5 bases and 3 bases respectively, with 16 bases between them. This CDR3 is CASSPTTRLDTEAFF. The CDR3, as DNA: TGTGCCAGCAGTCCAACTACCAGGCTCGACACTGAAGCTTTCTTT.

This chain connects TRBV6-6 to TRBJ2-3; either TRBD1 or TRBD2 may fit D (6 bases each). CDR1 is MNHNY and CDR2 is SVGAGI in the germline V gene (reference sequence). V lost 6 bases to trimming and J lost 5 bases, with 15 bases between them. This CDR3 has 14 residues. The CDR3 spells CASRPGGPVDTQYF. The CDR3 coding sequence is TGTGCCAGCAGGCCCGGGGGCCCTGTAGATACGCAGTATTTT.

The chain employs TRBV7-2 and TRBJ1-5; possible D gene TRBD1, 6 bases. The V gene lost 3 bases and the J gene lost 0 bases, with 9 bases spanning the gap. The CDR3 is 15 residues long. Germline V CDR1 and CDR2: SGHTA, FQGNSA. CDR3 region: CASSFGGYSNQPQHF. In DNA form, the CDR3 reads TGTGCCAGCAGCTTTGGGGGCTATAGCAATCAGCCCCAGCATTTT.

This chain joins TRBV19 and TRBJ2-1; 13 bases fit TRBD2. Germline lookup yields CDR1 LNHDA and CDR2 SQIVND (reference sequence). This CDR3 comprises 15 residues. The V and J ends lost 5 bases and 7 bases, in that order; junction bases with no gene match: 5. The CDR3 nucleotides read TGTGCCAGTAGTCCGGGACTAGCGGGGAAGAATGAGCAGTTCTTC. Translating it yields CASSPGLAGKNEQFF.

V and J are TRBV21-1 and TRBJ1-1; the table's D call, TRBD1, has no DNA check behind it. TRBV21-1 is classified as a pseudogene. The CDR3 covers 12 residues. The CDR3 bases are TGTGCCAGCATCCCAGAGGGACATGAAGCTTTCTTT. Translating it yields CASIPEGHEAFF.

J is TRBJ1-2 and V is TRBV19; no reliable D call. This CDR3 spans 14 amino acids. Germline CDR1 reads LNHDA; CDR2 reads SQIVND (reference sequence). V shed 5 bases and J shed 7 bases, with 17 bases lying between them. CDR3 sequence (DNA): TGTGCCAGTAGTTCAACCGCTAGGGCTAGTGGCTACACCTTC. Encoded protein: CASSSTARASGYTF.

This chain joins TRBV5-8 and TRBJ1-2; 7 bases fit TRBD1. CDR3 length: 14 amino acids. V lost 3 bases to trimming and J lost 6 bases; unmatched junction nucleotides: 8. Germline V gene sequence: CDR1 SGHTS, CDR2 YDEGEE. DNA of the CDR3: TGTGCCAGCAGCTCCGACAGGGTATTGAATGGCTACACCTTC. It codes for CASSSDRVLNGYTF. The entire variable domain, with the rest obtained from reference TRBV5-8 and TRBJ1-2, is as follows: EAGVTQSPTHLIKTRGQQATLRCSPISGHTSVYWYQQALGLGLQFLLWYDEGEERNRGNFPPRFSGRQFPNYSSELNVNALELEDSALYLCASSSDRVLNGYTFGSGTRLTVV.

This sequence joins TRBV14 and TRBJ2-5; D call uncertain. This CDR3 is built from 12 residues. The germline V and J ends were trimmed by 0 bases and 7 bases, with 6 bases remaining between them. Germline assignment: CDR1 SGHDN and CDR2 FVKESK. The CDR3 DNA reads TGTGCCAGCAGCCAAGACCCCCGGACCCAGTACTTC. Translating it yields CASSQDPRTQYF.

The chain carries TRBV5-5 and TRBJ2-2, with 7 nucleotides matching TRBD1. With V trimmed by 2 bases and J by 4 bases, 11 bases remained unmatched. The germline V gene encodes CDR1 SGHKS and CDR2 YYEKEE (reference sequence). The CDR3 loop spans 17 amino acids. The CDR3 here is CASSLNDRDLITGELFF. CDR3 coding DNA: TGTGCCAGCAGCTTAAATGACAGGGACCTAATCACCGGGGAGCTGTTTTTT.

This clone was observed once. This rearrangement joins TRBV11-2 to TRBJ2-5; 7 bases are a match to TRBD2. Trimming cost V 10 bases and J 4 bases; bases outside gene matches: 6. This CDR3 spans 12 amino acids. Germline CDR1 reads SGHAT; CDR2 reads FQNNGV. In nucleotides, the CDR3 is TGTGCCACCTCCGGGGAGGGAGAGACCCAGTACTTC. It specifies CATSGEGETQYF.

The rearrangement joins TRBV28 to TRBJ2-2; 12 bases line up with TRBD2. V lost 0 bases to trimming and J lost 6 bases; unmatched junction nucleotides: 5. Germline lookup yields CDR1 MDHEN and CDR2 SYDVKM. This CDR3 has 17 residues. CDR3 DNA sequence: TGTGCCAGCAGTTTATGGTCTAGCGGGAGGGCCGCCGGGGAGCTGTTTTTT. Translated, it gives CASSLWSSGRAAGELFF. The full variable domain, its missing parts supplied by reference TRBV28 and TRBJ2-2, is DVKVTQSSRYLVKRTGEKVFLECVQDMDHENMFWYRQDPGLGLRLIYFSYDVKMKEKGDIPEGYSVSREKKERFSLILESASTNQTSMYLCASSLWSSGRAAGELFFGEGSRLTVL.

This chain connects TRBV2 to TRBJ2-7, with D maybe TRBD1 (6 bases). In germline, CDR1 is SNHLY, CDR2 FYNNEI. There are 13 residues in the CDR3. Trimming stripped 6 bases from V and 0 bases from J, with 9 bases between. CDR3: CASRQGSSYEQYF. The CDR3 DNA reads as TGTGCCAGCAGACAGGGCAGCTCCTACGAGCAGTACTTC.

V and J are TRBV19 and TRBJ1-1, with TRBD1 matching 8 bases. Germline CDR1 reads LNHDA; CDR2 reads SQIVND (reference sequence). With V trimmed by 7 bases and J by 5 bases, 12 bases remained unmatched. The CDR3 covers 15 residues. The CDR3 here is CASIDRGQLGTEAFF. In DNA, the CDR3 is TGTGCCAGTATTGACAGGGGCCAACTTGGGACTGAAGCTTTCTTT.

This chain uses TRBV28 with TRBJ1-1; 7 nucleotides match TRBD1. Losses at the gene ends were 4 bases for V and 1 base for J; bases not matched to a gene: 12. Per the germline V gene, CDR1 is MDHEN and CDR2 is SYDVKM. The CDR3 has 17 amino acids. In DNA, the CDR3 is TGTGCCAGCAGTTCTTACTTTTCAGAGGGGGCGAACACTGAAGCTTTCTTT. It is translated as CASSSYFSEGANTEAFF.

V is TRBV6-5 and J is TRBJ2-5; TRBD1 agrees at 8 bases. CDR3 length: 15 residues. The V and J ends lost 6 bases and 5 bases, in that order; junction bases with no gene match: 11. Germline assignment: CDR1 MNHEY and CDR2 SVGAGI. CDR3 protein: CASRPTPGGSETQYF. The CDR3 DNA sequence: TGTGCCAGCAGGCCGACCCCAGGGGGCTCGGAGACCCAGTACTTC.

The chain couples TRBV7-8 to TRBJ2-3; D call uncertain. V was pared by 2 bases and J by 6 bases, with 12 bases between. The CDR3 contains 14 residues. Germline CDR1 SGHVS, CDR2 FQNEAQ. The CDR3 spells CASSLLSYEDTQYF. CDR3 sequence (DNA): TGTGCCAGCAGCTTACTTAGCTACGAGGATACGCAGTATTTT.